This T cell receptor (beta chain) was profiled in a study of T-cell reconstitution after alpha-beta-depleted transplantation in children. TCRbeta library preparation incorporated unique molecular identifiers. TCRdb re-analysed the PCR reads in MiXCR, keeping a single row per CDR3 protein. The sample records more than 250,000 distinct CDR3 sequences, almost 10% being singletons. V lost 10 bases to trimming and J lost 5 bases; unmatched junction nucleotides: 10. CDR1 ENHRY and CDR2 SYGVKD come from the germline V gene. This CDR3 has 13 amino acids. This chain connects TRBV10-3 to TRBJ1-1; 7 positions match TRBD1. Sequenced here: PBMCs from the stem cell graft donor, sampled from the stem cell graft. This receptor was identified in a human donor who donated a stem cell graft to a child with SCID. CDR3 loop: CASGRGSGTEAFF. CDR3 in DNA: TGTGCCAGCGGCAGGGGGTCGGGTACTGAAGCTTTCTTT.